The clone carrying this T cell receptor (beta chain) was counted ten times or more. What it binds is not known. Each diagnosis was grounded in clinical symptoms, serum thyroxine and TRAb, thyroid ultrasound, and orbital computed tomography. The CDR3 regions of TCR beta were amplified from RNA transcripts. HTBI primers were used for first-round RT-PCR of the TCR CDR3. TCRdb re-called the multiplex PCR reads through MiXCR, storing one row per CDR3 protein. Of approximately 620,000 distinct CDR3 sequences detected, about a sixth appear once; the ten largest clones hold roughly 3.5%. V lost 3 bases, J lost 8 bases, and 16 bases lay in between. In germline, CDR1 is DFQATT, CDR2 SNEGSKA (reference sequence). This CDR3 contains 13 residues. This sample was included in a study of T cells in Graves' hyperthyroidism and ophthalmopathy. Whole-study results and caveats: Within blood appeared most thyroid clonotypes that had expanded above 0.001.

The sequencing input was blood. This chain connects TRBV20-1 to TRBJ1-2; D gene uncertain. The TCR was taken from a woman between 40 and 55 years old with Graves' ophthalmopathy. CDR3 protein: CSASGNLAGGYTF. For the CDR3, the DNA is TGCAGTGCTAGCGGGAACCTCGCGGGCGGCTACACCTTC.